This TCR beta chain was sequenced for a study of blood T cell repertoires in COVID-19. The overall study: The United States, Italy and Spain were the sources of the acute and convalescent COVID-19 samples. The cDNA or gDNA used as material had been derived from T cells, B-cell-depleted T cells, or PBMCs.

During active infection, Seattle patients enrolled and were then monitored through disease. Produced via immunoSEQ multiplex PCR; TCRdb's table is partial and in-frame only. The table records 200,000 to 250,000 clones, 75% to 90% of them present only once. V was clipped by 0 bases and J by 0 bases, with 12 bases between them. This CDR3 has 16 amino acids. CDR1 and CDR2 from the germline V gene are SGDLS and YYNGEE. The receptor was isolated from a man aged 25-45 years with COVID-19, enrolled during active disease. The sequenced sample consisted of peripheral blood. This sequence joins TRBV9 and TRBJ1-1; D remains ambiguous. CDR3 nucleotide sequence: TGTGCCAGCAGCGTAGGGTCAGGCCACATGAACACTGAAGCTTTCTTT. It encodes CASSVGSGHMNTEAFF.